What follows are 28 T cell receptor beta chains derived from one specimen sequenced in a study of molecular identifiers for immune sequencing clone quantification. TCRdb reanalysed the PCR reads using MiXCR and keeps one entry per CDR3 protein. The profile shows tens of thousands of distinct CDR3 sequences, 15% to 20% of them singletons. The sequenced material came from naive CD8+ T cells from blood, with Jurkat cell RNA spiked in. The subset was: FACS-sorted CD8+CD4-CCR7+CD45RA+ naive T cells. The receptors originated from a human donor in good health. Some libraries in this study had Jurkat cell RNA spiked in.

This clonotype occurred many times. The rearrangement uses TRBV7-2 and TRBJ2-3; 7 positions match TRBD2. This CDR3 comprises 15 residues. CDR1 SGHTA and CDR2 FQGNSA come from the germline V gene. V lost 3 bases and J lost 2; bases outside the gene matches: 5. This CDR3 is CASSFDSGSTDTQYF. The DNA for the CDR3 is TGTGCCAGCAGCTTTGATAGCGGGTCCACAGATACGCAGTATTTT.

This clonotype was seen repeatedly, ten times or more. Here the CDR3 reads CSASPREEDTQYF. For the CDR3, the DNA is TGCAGTGCTAGCCCCAGGGAAGAAGATACGCAGTATTTT. The chain carries TRBV20-1 and TRBJ2-3; perhaps TRBD1 as D (5 bases). V lost 3 bases and J 5 bases, leaving 12 bases between the germline ends. There are 13 residues in the CDR3. The germline gives CDR1 DFQATT, CDR2 SNEGSKA (reference sequence).

This clonotype was seen many times. The rearrangement uses TRBV5-1 and TRBJ2-7, with TRBD1 matching 9 bases. CDR3 length equals 13 residues. Per germline, CDR1 SGHRS and CDR2 YFSETQ. V shed 4 bases and J 3 bases; nucleotides not matched to a gene: 2. Written as DNA, the CDR3 is TGCGCCAGCAGCACGACAGGGGGCTACGAGCAGTACTTC. Its translation is CASSTTGGYEQYF.

About this clonotype itself: A much larger clonotype is one base distant, so this may be a read error. The conserved phenylalanine or tryptophan is not found at the CDR3 terminus, so this likely reflects a read error. The J gene is TRBJ1-1, the V gene TRBV12-3 or TRBV12-4, with D uncertain. The CDR3 runs to 11 residues. Trimming cost V 3 bases and J 4 bases, with 3 bases left between them. CDR3 bases: TGTGCCAGCAGTTTCGGCACTGAAGCTTTCTCT. This codes for CASSFGTEAFS.

The rearrangement uses TRBV12-5 and TRBJ2-1; 9 positions match TRBD2. Germline CDR1 is LGHNT and CDR2 is FRNRAP. V dropped 5 bases and J dropped 0; count of bases not matched to a gene: 17. The CDR3 has 20 amino acids. CDR3 region: CASGLPPGLAGGSSYNEQFF. The CDR3 DNA reads TGTGCTAGTGGTCTCCCCCCGGGTCTGGCGGGAGGGAGCTCCTACAATGAGCAGTTCTTC.

This clonotype was detected many times. The CDR3 loop is CASSYAGGLYEQFF. The CDR3 DNA follows: TGTGCCAGCAGTTACGCGGGAGGGTTGTATGAGCAGTTCTTC. The gene calls are TRBV6-6 and TRBJ2-1; TRBD2 agrees at 9 bases. CDR1 is MNHNY, CDR2 SVGAGI, per germline (reference sequence). The length of the CDR3 is 14 residues. The V and J ends lost 2 bases and 8 bases, in that order; junction bases with no gene match: 4.

The chain couples TRBV7-3 to TRBJ2-1; 15 bases match TRBD2. The germline V gene encodes CDR1 SGHTA and CDR2 FQGTGA. V trimming: 4 bases; J trimming: 8 bases; junction bases outside the gene matches: 6. This CDR3 contains 16 residues. Written as DNA, the CDR3 is TGTGCCAGCAGCTGGGGACTAGCGGGAGGAGGGGATGAGCAGTTCTTC. As protein: CASSWGLAGGGDEQFF. The entire variable domain, with the rest obtained from reference TRBV7-3 and TRBJ2-1, is as follows: GAGVSQTPSNKVTEKGKYVELRCDPISGHTALYWYRQSLGQGPEFLIYFQGTGAADDSGLPNDRFFAVRPEGSVSTLKIQRTERGDSAVYLCASSWGLAGGGDEQFFGPGTRLTVL.

This clonotype has ten or more counts. J is TRBJ2-3 and V is TRBV9, with TRBD2 identical over 12 bases. V lost 0 bases, J lost 5 bases, and 7 bases stayed unmatched. This CDR3 spans 17 amino acids. Germline V gene data show CDR1 as SGDLS and CDR2 as YYNGEE. CDR3 nucleotide sequence: TGTGCCAGCAGCGTAGCTCCTCCGGGACTAGCGGGAGATACGCAGTATTTT. As protein: CASSVAPPGLAGDTQYF.

This clonotype came up a few times. This chain uses TRBV12-3 or TRBV12-4 with TRBJ2-7; D ambiguous. The CDR3 spans 13 residues. Deletions cut 5 bases from V and 2 bases from J, with 10 bases between. CDR3 residues: CASSPHGPYEQYF. CDR3 DNA: TGTGCCAGCAGTCCGCACGGACCCTACGAGCAGTACTTC.

A word on this clonotype: A much more abundant neighbour one base away suggests this may be a read error. This chain connects TRBV9 to TRBJ1-4; 8 bases line up with TRBD1. This CDR3 region has 15 residues. V lost 2 bases, J lost 8 bases, and 8 bases stayed unmatched. CDR1 is SGDLS and CDR2 is YYNGEE in the germline V gene. CDR3 loop: CASSVTGADLEKLFF. The DNA of the CDR3 is TGTGCCAGCAGCGTGACAGGGGCGGATCTCGAAAAACTGTTTTTT.

This clonotype has a count of ten or more. The rearrangement uses TRBV4-1 and TRBJ2-1; no clear D. Germline assignment: CDR1 MGHRA and CDR2 YSYEKL. The CDR3 consists of 13 residues. V lost 2 bases and J lost 10, with 12 bases in between. CDR3 sequence reads: CASSQPYQREQFF. Written as DNA, the CDR3 is TGCGCCAGCAGCCAACCCTACCAGAGGGAGCAGTTCTTC.

This clonotype showed up many times. The rearrangement uses TRBV27 and TRBJ2-3; D is undetermined. CDR1 and CDR2 (germline): MNHEY, SMNVEV (reference sequence). The length of the CDR3 is 13 residues. The V end lost 1 base, the J end lost 6 bases, and 8 bases lay between the germline ends. The CDR3 DNA follows: TGTGCCAGCAGTTTATGGGGTATGGATACGCAGTATTTT. Protein product: CASSLWGMDTQYF.

The chain links TRBV3-1 to TRBJ2-4; D possibly matches TRBD1 or TRBD2 (5 bases each). V shed 0 bases and J shed 9 bases, with 21 bases lying between them. This CDR3 region has 17 residues. Germline V lookup: CDR1 LGHDT, CDR2 YNNKEL (reference sequence). The CDR3 region has the DNA TGTGCCAGCAGCCAAGATGTCGTTCAGGGAGCTATCGGCATTCAGTACTTC. This codes for CASSQDVVQGAIGIQYF.

In this sample, this clonotype turned up many times. This chain connects TRBV11-2 to TRBJ2-7; 8 bases are shared with TRBD1. J gave up 5 bases and V 4 bases, and 10 bases lay outside the gene matches. Germline V gene data show CDR1 as SGHAT and CDR2 as FQNNGV. This CDR3 spans 15 amino acids. CDR3 sequence reads: CASSSAYRGRNEQYF. The CDR3 DNA follows: TGTGCCAGCAGCTCCGCCTACAGGGGGAGAAACGAGCAGTACTTC.

A remark on this clonotype: A much larger clone differs from this one at a single base, so this may be a read error. The chain has TRBV7-8 and TRBJ2-3; 9 positions match TRBD2. CDR1 is SGHVS and CDR2 is FQNEAQ in the germline V gene. V shed 6 bases and J 4 bases; nucleotides not matched to a gene: 11. The CDR3 sequence is 16 residues long. The DNA for the CDR3 is TGTGCCAGCAGATATCCGCGGGAGGGCCAACCAGATACGCAGTATTTT. As protein: CASRYPREGQPDTQYF.

Concerning this clonotype itself: This may be a read error, as it is one base from a much larger clone. V is TRBV7-2 and J is TRBJ2-7; no definite D call. Germline-derived CDR1 and CDR2 are SGHTA and FQGNSA. The CDR3 is 12 residues long. Here the CDR3 reads CAGSLYSYEQYF. The DNA of the CDR3 is TGTGCCGGCAGCTTATACTCCTACGAGCAGTACTTC.

This clonotype was detected ten times or more. The chain joins TRBV24-1 to TRBJ2-2; D perhaps matches TRBD2 (6 bases). Per the germline V gene, CDR1 is KGHDR and CDR2 is SFDVKD. V was clipped by 4 bases and J by 0 bases, with 11 bases between them. This CDR3 has 16 residues. CDR3 residues: CATSDPTSSNTGELFF. The CDR3 DNA is TGTGCCACCAGTGACCCGACTAGTTCGAACACCGGGGAGCTGTTTTTT.

This clonotype was counted only a few times. The chain combines TRBV7-9 with TRBJ1-1; perhaps TRBD1 as D (5 bases). The CDR3 has 14 amino acids. V lost 4 bases and J 4 bases, leaving 13 bases between the germline ends. The germline gives CDR1 SEHNR, CDR2 FQNEAQ (reference sequence). CDR3 protein: CASSSPWGGTEAFF. The CDR3 DNA reads as TGTGCCAGCAGCTCGCCGTGGGGGGGCACTGAAGCTTTCTTT.

The chain combines TRBV28 with TRBJ2-1, with 12 bases lining up with TRBD2. Germline V gene sequence: CDR1 MDHEN, CDR2 SYDVKM. With V trimmed by 5 bases and J by 6 bases, 11 bases remained unmatched. This CDR3 is built from 17 residues. CDR3: CASSAERGLAGLNEQFF. CDR3 bases: TGTGCCAGCAGTGCCGAAAGGGGACTAGCGGGCCTCAATGAGCAGTTCTTC.

This clonotype was seen more than once but under ten times. The chain joins TRBV5-1 to TRBJ2-2, with D hard to call. The CDR3 has 14 residues. Germline V gives CDR1 SGHRS, CDR2 YFSETQ. Trimming took off 7 bases at V and 3 bases at J, with 13 bases between the two ends. The DNA for the CDR3 is TGCGCCAGCTCAGGCGCCGGACACACCGGGGAGCTGTTTTTT. Translation gives CASSGAGHTGELFF.

Remarks on this clonotype: Being one base from a much bigger clone, this may be a read error. The chain combines TRBV21-1 with TRBJ2-7. TRBV21-1 constitutes a pseudogene. There are 14 residues in the CDR3. The CDR3 reads CASSKGTGPYEQYF. The CDR3 DNA sequence: TGTGCCAGCAGCAAAGGGACAGGGCCCTACGAGCAGTACTTC.

A word on this clonotype: An end of the junction does not agree with germline; a read error may underlie this. J is TRBJ2-1 and V is TRBV11-2; 7 positions agree with TRBD1. The germline CDR1 and CDR2 sequences are SGHAT and FQNNGV. This CDR3 has 14 amino acids. CDR3 amino acids: CASRRTGMGNGQFF. The CDR3 DNA sequence: TGTGCCAGCCGCCGGACAGGCATGGGGAATGGGCAGTTCTTC.

This clonotype was counted many times. The chain recombines TRBV11-3 with TRBJ2-7, with TRBD2 matching 7 bases. The CDR3 has 15 residues. Germline V gives CDR1 SGHNT, CDR2 YENEEA. J lost 3 bases, V lost 1 base, and 6 bases had no gene match. The CDR3 is CASSLAGLVGYEQYF. CDR3 bases: TGTGCCAGCAGCTTAGCCGGACTAGTGGGCTACGAGCAGTACTTC. The variable domain in full, completed from reference TRBV11-3 and TRBJ2-7, reads EAGVVQSPRYKIIEKKQPVAFWCNPISGHNTLYWYLQNLGQGPELLIRYENEEAVDDSQLPKDRFSAERLKGVDSTLKIQPAELGDSAVYLCASSLAGLVGYEQYFGPGTRLTVT.

As regards this clonotype: A clone one base away is much larger, so this may be a read error. The CDR3 reads CATSRVPTAEAFF. DNA of the CDR3: TGTGCCACCAGCAGAGTCCCCACCGCTGAAGCTTTCTTT. The rearrangement joins TRBV15 to TRBJ1-1; no definite D call. This CDR3 has 13 residues. Looked up from germline, CDR1 is LNHNV and CDR2 is YYDKDF (reference sequence). Trimming took 1 base from V and 6 from J, leaving 9 bases between them.

In its sample, this clonotype was seen many times. The rearrangement uses TRBV30 and TRBJ2-7; TRBD1 matches 8 bases. The CDR3 spans 13 residues. The germline V gene encodes CDR1 GTSNPN and CDR2 SVGIG (reference sequence). Losses at the gene ends were 3 bases for V and 1 base for J; bases not matched to a gene: 2. The CDR3 protein is CAWSRTGSYEQYF. CDR3 nucleotides: TGTGCCTGGAGCCGGACAGGGTCCTACGAGCAGTACTTC.

In this sample, this clonotype turned up many times. This rearrangement joins TRBV28 to TRBJ2-1; D may be TRBD2 (5 bases). Trimming pared 3 bases from V and 6 bases from J, leaving 9 bases between. The germline V gene has CDR1 MDHEN and CDR2 SYDVKM. This CDR3 region has 13 residues. The CDR3 bases are TGTGCCAGCAGTTTTTCCGGGGTCAATGAGCAGTTCTTC. Protein sequence: CASSFSGVNEQFF.

This clonotype was detected ten times or more. The chain joins TRBV7-9 to TRBJ1-1; 7 bases map to TRBD1. This CDR3 is built from 13 residues. V gave up 5 bases and J gave up 3 bases; unmatched junction bases: 3. Germline CDR1 and CDR2: SEHNR and FQNEAQ (reference sequence). The CDR3 protein is CASSGGQDTEAFF. The CDR3 DNA reads TGTGCCAGCAGCGGAGGACAGGACACTGAAGCTTTCTTT.

This clonotype has a count of ten or more. The rearrangement links TRBV5-4 to TRBJ2-3; perhaps TRBD1 as D (5 bases). This CDR3 has 15 amino acids. The germline V gene has CDR1 SGHNT and CDR2 YYREEE (reference sequence). V lost 4 bases to trimming and J lost 0 bases, with 12 bases between them. Written as DNA, the CDR3 is TGTGCCAGCAGCCGAATCACAGGAAGCACAGATACGCAGTATTTT. Protein sequence: CASSRITGSTDTQYF.